Below are 10 T cell receptor beta chains sequenced from a single sample in a study of blood T cell repertoires in COVID-19. This table comes from immunoSEQ multiplex PCR, and its TCRdb copy is limited to in-frame clones, with some not included. This table holds about 140,000 clones, 77% found once. The sequencing sample was made of peripheral blood. All receptors come from a woman aged 45-65 years with active or convalescent COVID-19.

The rearrangement links TRBV11-1 to TRBJ1-1; TRBD1 agrees at 7 bases. The CDR3 spans 16 residues. Germline assignment: CDR1 SGHAT and CDR2 FQDESV (reference sequence). Trimming cost V 1 base and J 0 bases; bases outside gene matches: 5. The CDR3: CASSLDRGTMNTEAFF. CDR3 in DNA: TGTGCCAGCAGCTTAGACAGGGGTACTATGAACACTGAAGCTTTCTTT.

The chain has TRBV6-1 and TRBJ2-7, with D perhaps matching TRBD1 (6 bases). CDR1 is MNHNS, CDR2 SASEGT, per germline. V lost 3 bases, J lost 4 bases, and 19 bases lay in between. The length of the CDR3 is 16 residues. The CDR3 sequence is CASSDPGQGNLYEQYF. In nucleotides, the CDR3 is TGTGCCAGCAGTGACCCGGGGCAGGGGAATCTTTACGAGCAGTACTTC.

The rearrangement joins TRBV9 to TRBJ2-3, with TRBD2 as a possible D gene (6 bases). Trimming removed 4 bases at V and 4 bases at J, with 13 bases between. The germline CDR1 and CDR2 sequences are SGDLS and YYNGEE. This CDR3 has 14 amino acids. Here the CDR3 DNA reads TGTGCCAGCAGCCTTTTCTCGGGGGCAGATACGCAGTATTTT. It codes for CASSLFSGADTQYF. The complete variable domain, with remaining parts taken from reference TRBV9 and TRBJ2-3, reads DSGVTQTPKHLITATGQRVTLRCSPRSGDLSVYWYQQSLDQGLQFLIQYYNGEERAKGNILERFSAQQFPDLHSELNLSSLELGDSALYFCASSLFSGADTQYFGPGTRLTVL.

This clone was observed many times. The rearrangement uses TRBV28 and TRBJ2-1; D possibly corresponds to TRBD2 (6 bases). The germline V gene has CDR1 MDHEN and CDR2 SYDVKM. This CDR3 is 16 amino acids long. Trimming stripped 6 bases from V and 6 bases from J, with 21 bases between. CDR3 bases: TGTGCCAGCAGCCCCCCGGGGGACCGGCAATTCAATGAGCAGTTCTTC. Translating gives CASSPPGDRQFNEQFF.

The genes are TRBV3-1 (or the pseudogene TRBV3-2) and TRBJ2-3; D unclear. Germline CDR1 and CDR2: LGHDT and YNNKEL (reference sequence). The CDR3 has 16 residues. The V gene lost 0 bases and the J gene lost 2 bases, with 12 bases spanning the gap. This chain's CDR3 is CASSQEFVFSTDTQYF. The CDR3 coding sequence is TGTGCCAGCAGCCAAGAGTTTGTGTTCTCCACAGATACGCAGTATTTT.

This chain links TRBV6-5 with TRBJ1-2; D not resolved. The CDR3 extends over 15 amino acids. From germline, CDR1 is MNHEY and CDR2 SVGAGI. Trimming cost V 6 bases and J 3 bases, with 17 bases left between them. The CDR3 reads CASSSQRVSDYGYTF. CDR3 nucleotides: TGTGCCAGCAGCTCGCAGAGGGTCTCCGACTATGGCTACACCTTC.

The chain uses TRBV28 and TRBJ1-1; D possibly corresponds to TRBD1 (5 bases). V was clipped by 1 base and J by 4 bases, with 16 bases between them. CDR1 and CDR2 (germline): MDHEN, SYDVKM. The CDR3 has 16 residues. The CDR3 DNA reads TGTGCCAGCAGTTTATTCCAGGGACTGGGGGGCACTGAAGCTTTCTTT. Protein product: CASSLFQGLGGTEAFF.

The sample holds a few counts of this clone. This chain links TRBV28 with TRBJ1-3; 7 bases line up with TRBD1. The CDR3 has 16 residues. CDR1 MDHEN and CDR2 SYDVKM come from the germline V gene. Trimming cost V 5 bases and J 0 bases; bases outside gene matches: 7. The CDR3, as DNA: TGTGCCAGCAGTCCCCCGGGGACAGTCTCTGGAAACACCATATATTTT. Its translation: CASSPPGTVSGNTIYF.

The chain combines TRBV6-1 with TRBJ2-1; tentative D call: TRBD1 (5 bases). Germline CDR1 reads MNHNS; CDR2 reads SASEGT. CDR3 length: 15 amino acids. Deletions cut 3 bases from V and 1 base from J, with 10 bases between. CDR3 in DNA: TGTGCCAGCAGTGACAGGGCAAAGTCCTACAATGAGCAGTTCTTC. This sequence encodes CASSDRAKSYNEQFF.

The chain's CDR3 is CASSIGGQGLQPQHF. In nucleotides, the CDR3 is TGTGCCAGTAGTATAGGGGGACAGGGTCTCCAGCCCCAGCATTTT. This chain joins TRBV19 and TRBJ1-5; 9 nucleotides agree with TRBD1. This CDR3 has 15 residues. Germline lookup yields CDR1 LNHDA and CDR2 SQIVND (reference sequence). V shed 1 base and J 7 bases; nucleotides not matched to a gene: 5.